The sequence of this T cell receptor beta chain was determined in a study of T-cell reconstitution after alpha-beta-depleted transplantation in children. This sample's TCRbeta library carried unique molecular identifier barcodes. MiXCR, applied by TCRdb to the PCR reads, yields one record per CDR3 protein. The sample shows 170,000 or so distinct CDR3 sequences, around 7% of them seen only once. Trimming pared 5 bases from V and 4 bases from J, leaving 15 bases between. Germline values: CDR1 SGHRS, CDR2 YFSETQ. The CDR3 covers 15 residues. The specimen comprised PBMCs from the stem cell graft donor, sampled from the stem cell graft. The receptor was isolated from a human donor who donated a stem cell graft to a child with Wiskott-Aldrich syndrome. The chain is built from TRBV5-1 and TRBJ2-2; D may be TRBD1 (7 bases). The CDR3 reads CASSVEGAATGELFF. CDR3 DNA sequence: TGCGCCAGCAGTGTGGAGGGGGCGGCCACCGGGGAGCTGTTTTTT. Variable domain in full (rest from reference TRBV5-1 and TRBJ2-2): KAGVTQTPRYLIKTRGQQVTLSCSPISGHRSVSWYQQTPGQGLQFLFEYFSETQRNKGNFPGRFSGRQFSNSRSEMNVSTLELGDSALYLCASSVEGAATGELFFGEGSRLTVL.